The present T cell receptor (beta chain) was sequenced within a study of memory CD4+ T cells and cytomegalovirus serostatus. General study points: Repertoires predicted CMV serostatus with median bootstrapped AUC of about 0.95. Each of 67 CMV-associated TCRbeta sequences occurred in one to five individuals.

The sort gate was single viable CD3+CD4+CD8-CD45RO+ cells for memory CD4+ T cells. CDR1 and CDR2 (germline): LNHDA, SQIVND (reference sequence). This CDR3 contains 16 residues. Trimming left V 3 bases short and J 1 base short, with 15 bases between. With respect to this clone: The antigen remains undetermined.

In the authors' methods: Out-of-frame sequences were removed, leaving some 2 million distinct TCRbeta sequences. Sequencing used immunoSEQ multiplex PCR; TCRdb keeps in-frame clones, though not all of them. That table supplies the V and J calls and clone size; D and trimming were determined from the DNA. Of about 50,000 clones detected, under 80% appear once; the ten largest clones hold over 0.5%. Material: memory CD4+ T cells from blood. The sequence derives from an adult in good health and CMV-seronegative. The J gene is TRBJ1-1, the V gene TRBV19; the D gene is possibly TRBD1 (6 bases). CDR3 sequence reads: CASSMGGGFPNTEAFF. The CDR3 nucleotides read TGTGCCAGTAGTATGGGGGGCGGCTTCCCGAACACTGAAGCTTTCTTT.